The 2 T cell receptor beta chains presented below share a single source sample, sequenced in a study of blood T cell repertoires in COVID-19. Only in-frame clones appear in the TCRdb table, and some are missing; sequencing was by immunoSEQ multiplex PCR. The data contain approximately 28,000 clones, roughly 70% of them singletons. Material for sequencing was peripheral blood. Receptors originate from a boy between 2 and 10 years old with active or convalescent COVID-19.

The chain has TRBV6-5 and TRBJ1-1; D might be TRBD1 (6 bases). V gave up 6 bases and J gave up 1 base, with 15 bases separating them. The CDR3 has 15 residues. Looked up from germline, CDR1 is MNHEY and CDR2 is SVGAGI. The CDR3 is CASSKRRTANTEAFF. The CDR3 DNA is TGTGCCAGCAGCAAACGGCGGACAGCGAACACTGAAGCTTTCTTT.

The CDR3 sequence: CASSLVGQGGGYTF. CDR3 coding DNA: TGTGCCAGCAGCTTGGTGGGCCAGGGCGGTGGCTACACCTTC. The chain recombines TRBV5-6 with TRBJ1-2; D may be TRBD1 (5 bases). CDR1 and CDR2 from the germline V gene are SGHDT and YYEEEE. The CDR3 is 14 residues long. V lost 0 bases and J lost 7, with 13 bases in between.